The T cell receptor (beta chain) under discussion was sequenced for a study of control samples from healthy donors and cancer patients. Repertoires were generated with immunoSEQ multiplex PCR, while TCRdb's copy carries only in-frame clones and drops some. This repertoire shows about 38,000 clones, about 86% found once; its top ten account for roughly a fifth. Trimming removed 4 bases from V and 3 bases from J; junction bases left unmatched: 10. The germline V gene has CDR1 SGHVS and CDR2 FNYEAQ. CDR3 length: 16 amino acids. The sequencing sample was made of PBMCs. This clonotype was obtained from a woman aged 60-75 years with lung cancer. The chain employs TRBV7-6 and TRBJ2-5, with 8 bases lining up with TRBD2. CDR3 in amino acids: CASSSLGAGDEETQYF. CDR3 sequence (DNA): TGTGCCAGCAGCTCCCTAGGAGCGGGAGATGAAGAGACCCAGTACTTC.